One and the same sample provided the 9 T cell receptor beta chains below, sequenced in a study of blood T cell repertoires in COVID-19. Sequencing used immunoSEQ multiplex PCR; TCRdb keeps in-frame clones, though not all of them. The table lists approximately 210,000 clones, around 80% of them singletons, with roughly 4.3% in the top ten. The sequencing input was PBMCs or T cells enriched from blood (not recorded which). The receptors come from a man younger than 45 with acute COVID-19.

This rearrangement joins TRBV7-2 to TRBJ1-2; TRBD1 might be the D (6 bases). The V end was cut by 4 bases, the J end by 4 bases, with 16 bases between. Germline CDR1 and CDR2: SGHTA and FQGNSA. CDR3 length: 15 amino acids. CDR3 residues: CASSSSGTFSYGYTF. The CDR3 region has the DNA TGTGCCAGCAGCTCCTCCGGGACATTCAGCTATGGCTACACCTTC.

This clone appeared a single time. V gene TRBV4-2 combines with J gene TRBJ1-5; D perhaps matches TRBD1 (6 bases). The CDR3 loop spans 16 amino acids. Germline-derived CDR1 and CDR2 are LGHNA and YNFKEQ. The V gene lost 1 base and the J gene lost 3 bases, with 13 bases spanning the gap. This CDR3 is CASSQGSGQLNQPQHF. CDR3 DNA: TGTGCCAGCAGCCAAGGCTCTGGACAGCTCAATCAGCCCCAGCATTTT.

V usage is TRBV25-1 and J usage is TRBJ1-6, with D possibly matching TRBD1 (6 bases). Trimming took off 10 bases at V and 13 bases at J, with 20 bases between the two ends. The CDR3 extends over 13 amino acids. Per the germline V gene, CDR1 is MGHDK and CDR2 is SYGVNS. This CDR3 reads CATLTGYFPPLHF. The CDR3 coding sequence is TGTGCCACCCTGACAGGCTATTTCCCGCCCCTCCACTTT. Supplemented by reference TRBV25-1 and TRBJ1-6, the full variable domain reads EADIYQTPRYLVIGTGKKITLECSQTMGHDKMYWYQQDPGMELHLIHYSYGVNSTEKGDLSSESTVSRIRTEHFPLTLESARPSHTSQYLCATLTGYFPPLHFGNGTRLTVT.

The chain uses TRBV4-1 and TRBJ2-1; D may be TRBD2 (6 bases). There are 15 residues in the CDR3. In germline, CDR1 is MGHRA, CDR2 YSYEKL. The ends were cut back, 3 bases at V and 1 base at J, with 10 bases in the middle. The CDR3 bases are TGCGCCAGCAGCCAGGCGGGGAGGTCCTACAATGAGCAGTTCTTC. This codes for CASSQAGRSYNEQFF.

This sequence joins TRBV6-5 and TRBJ2-1; 7 positions agree with TRBD1. This CDR3 comprises 14 residues. Germline V gene data show CDR1 as MNHEY and CDR2 as SVGAGI. The ends lost 10 bases at V and 4 bases at J; junction bases unmatched: 10. In DNA, the CDR3 is TGTGCCACCGAAGACAGGGTCGAATACAATGAGCAGTTCTTC. It yields the protein CATEDRVEYNEQFF.

The CDR3: CASSPYLGSGYTF. CDR3 in DNA: TGTGCCAGCAGCCCCTACCTCGGGAGCGGCTACACCTTC. The chain employs TRBV7-2 and TRBJ1-2, with D unresolved. The CDR3 sequence is 13 residues long. Trimming shortened V by 5 bases and J by 8 bases, and 15 bases separated the two germline ends. The V gene's germline CDR1 is SGHTA and CDR2 FQGNSA.

The rearrangement links TRBV3-1 (or the pseudogene TRBV3-2) to TRBJ2-5; D is ambiguous. Germline loops: CDR1 LGHDT, CDR2 YNNKEL (reference sequence). CDR3 length equals 15 residues. Trimming took off 6 bases at V and 4 bases at J, with 18 bases between the two ends. CDR3 amino acids: CASRVLQALGETQYF. The CDR3 nucleotides read TGTGCCAGCAGGGTTCTCCAGGCGTTGGGAGAGACCCAGTACTTC.

The chain is built from TRBV11-2 and TRBJ1-2; possibly TRBD1 for D (6 bases). The germline V gene has CDR1 SGHAT and CDR2 FQNNGV. The CDR3 runs 14 residues. V was clipped by 6 bases and J by 8 bases, with 19 bases between them. The CDR3 DNA follows: TGTGCCAGCAGTCCCAGCCAGGGGCGGCGAGGCTACACCTTC. This encodes CASSPSQGRRGYTF.

The chain links TRBV2 to TRBJ2-2, with D possibly matching TRBD1 (6 bases). V shed 4 bases and J shed 0 bases, with 15 bases lying between them. This CDR3 spans 17 amino acids. Germline CDR1 and CDR2: SNHLY and FYNNEI. CDR3 in DNA: TGTGCCAGCAGTGCGGACAGTTCTCACGCGAACACCGGGGAGCTGTTTTTT. This sequence encodes CASSADSSHANTGELFF.